This T cell receptor (beta chain) was observed in a study of cytomegalovirus exposure and HLA in healthy donors. Notes on the study in general: Cytomegalovirus-associated status was assigned to 164 TCR beta chains. Across donors, presence/absence analyses took sequencing depth to be roughly uniform.

13 Jbeta primers and 60 Vbeta primers were used for the PCR. Sequencing was performed with immunoSEQ multiplex PCR; in TCRdb, only in-frame clones are kept and a portion is missing. The sample lists nearly 95,000 clones, 60% to 80% occurring once. Comments on this clone: Its specificity is unknown.

V was pared by 1 base and J by 4 bases, with 10 bases between. The germline gives CDR1 SGHRS, CDR2 YFSETQ. The CDR3 consists of 14 residues. Sequencing input: PBMCs. The J gene is TRBJ2-3, the V gene TRBV5-1, with a weak D call TRBD2 (5 bases). The TCR comes from a woman aged 30 to 39 in good health and CMV-seronegative. The CDR3 DNA sequence: TGCGCCAGCAGCTTGAGGATCGGGGCAGATACGCAGTATTTT. Its protein product is CASSLRIGADTQYF.